These 31 T cell receptor beta chains were all obtained from the same sample, sequenced in a study of response to subunit inactivated influenza vaccine. A single record per CDR3 protein comes from TCRdb applying MiXCR to the RT-PCR reads. The sample lists roughly 190,000 distinct CDR3 sequences, about 15% occurring once. This specimen consisted of CD8+ T cells sorted from PBMCs, obtained roughly 5 days after vaccination. These receptors all stem from a middle-aged man who received an inactivated influenza vaccine.

This clonotype was seen more than once but under ten times. The rearrangement links TRBV2 to TRBJ2-2; 8 bases are a match to TRBD2. V was clipped by 6 bases and J by 5 bases; unmatched bases: 5. The length of the CDR3 is 14 residues. CDR1 is SNHLY and CDR2 is FYNNEI in the germline V gene. The CDR3 region has the DNA TGTGCCAGCAGCCCTACTAGCGGTACCGGGGAGCTGTTTTTT. Translated, it gives CASSPTSGTGELFF.

This clonotype was found a few times. The rearrangement joins TRBV20-1 to TRBJ1-1; D not certain. V was clipped by 0 bases and J by 8 bases, with 10 bases between them. The CDR3 is 12 residues long. Germline loops: CDR1 DFQATT, CDR2 SNEGSKA (reference sequence). The DNA of the CDR3 is TGCAGTGCTAGAGAAAGGAAGGGAGAAGCTTTCTTT. Protein: CSARERKGEAFF.

This clonotype was recorded at least ten times. The V gene is TRBV7-8, the J gene TRBJ2-7; unclear D gene. The CDR3 has 13 residues. V lost 1 base, J lost 4 bases, and 8 bases lay in between. Germline CDR1 is SGHVS and CDR2 is FQNEAQ. The CDR3 reads CASSLGGNYEQYF. The CDR3, as DNA: TGTGCCAGCAGCTTAGGAGGAAATTACGAGCAGTACTTC. The complete variable domain, with remaining parts taken from reference TRBV7-8 and TRBJ2-7, reads GAGVSQSPRYKVAKRGQDVALRCDPISGHVSLFWYQQALGQGPEFLTYFQNEAQLDKSGLPSDRFFAERPEGSVSTLKIQRTQQEDSAVYLCASSLGGNYEQYFGPGTRLTVT.

This chain joins TRBV12-3 or TRBV12-4 and TRBJ2-7; D remains unclear. This CDR3 contains 13 residues. The V end lost 5 bases, the J end lost 4 bases, and 12 bases lay between the germline ends. The chain's CDR3 is CASSPSWTYEQYF. The DNA for the CDR3 is TGTGCCAGCAGTCCATCCTGGACGTACGAGCAGTACTTC.

The CDR3 loop is CASSDLGTESQETQYF. The CDR3 region has the DNA TGTGCCAGCAGTGACCTCGGGACAGAAAGCCAAGAGACCCAGTACTTC. The chain is built from TRBV25-1 and TRBJ2-5; the match to TRBD1 covers 7 bases. V was clipped by 3 bases and J by 1 base; unmatched bases: 8. This CDR3 region has 16 residues. Germline V gene lookup returns CDR1 MGHDK and CDR2 SYGVNS.

The gene calls are TRBV29-1 and TRBJ2-3; possible D gene TRBD1, 6 bases. The V gene lost 7 bases and the J gene lost 2 bases, with 25 bases spanning the gap. Germline loops: CDR1 SQVTM, CDR2 ANQGSEA. The CDR3 totals 17 residues. For the CDR3, the DNA is TGCAGCGCTCAACTCACAGGGTTTCTGGGCGACACAGATACGCAGTATTTT. Protein: CSAQLTGFLGDTDTQYF.

The table lists this clonotype with a few counts. The chain employs TRBV12-3 or TRBV12-4 and TRBJ2-2, with 11 bases identical to TRBD2. V lost 6 bases and J lost 7; bases outside the gene matches: 10. This CDR3 comprises 16 residues. The CDR3 protein is CASRGVSGGAYGELFF. The CDR3 nucleotides read TGTGCCAGCAGAGGTGTTAGCGGGGGGGCCTACGGGGAGCTGTTTTTT.

The chain recombines TRBV6-5 with TRBJ2-3, with D possibly TRBD1 on 5 matching bases. From germline, CDR1 is MNHEY and CDR2 SVGAGI. V was trimmed by 2 bases and J by 5 bases, leaving 17 bases between them. The length of the CDR3 is 16 residues. The CDR3 sequence is CASSYGAGMVRDTQYF. In DNA form, the CDR3 reads TGTGCCAGCAGTTACGGGGCAGGGATGGTGCGAGATACGCAGTATTTT.

About this clonotype itself: One base away lies a much larger clone, so this may be a sequencing read error. The chain recombines TRBV19 with TRBJ1-1; D is ambiguous. The CDR3 totals 13 residues. Germline CDR1 LNHDA, CDR2 SQIVND (reference sequence). Trimming cost V 8 bases and J 6 bases, with 16 bases left between them. DNA for the CDR3: TGTGCCAGTTCGGACTCCGGGTCGTCTGAAGCTTTCTTT. Its protein product is CASSDSGSSEAFF. Using reference TRBV19 and TRBJ1-1 for the parts outside the CDR3, the full variable domain is DGGITQSPKYLFRKEGQNVTLSCEQNLNHDAMYWYRQDPGQGLRLIYYSQIVNDFQKGDIAEGYSVSREKKESFPLTVTSAQKNPTAFYLCASSDSGSSEAFFGQGTRLTVV.

Only a few counts were recorded for this clonotype. The chain couples TRBV6-6 to TRBJ2-4; D perhaps matches TRBD1 (6 bases). The CDR3 has 13 amino acids. With 2 bases removed from V and 6 bases from J, the gap between germline ends came to 8 bases. CDR1 is MNHNY, CDR2 SVGAGI, per germline (reference sequence). CDR3 sequence reads: CASSYLRGNIQYF. CDR3 DNA: TGTGCCAGCAGTTACCTCAGGGGAAACATTCAGTACTTC.

The chain couples TRBV6-5 to TRBJ2-2; TRBD1 aligns across 7 bases. CDR3 length equals 12 residues. V gave up 8 bases and J gave up 7 bases; unmatched junction bases: 4. Germline V gene sequence: CDR1 MNHEY, CDR2 SVGAGI. The chain's CDR3 is CASATGDGELFF. The CDR3 DNA follows: TGTGCCAGCGCAACAGGGGACGGGGAGCTGTTTTTT.

There are a few counts of this clonotype. The chain joins TRBV12-3 or TRBV12-4 to TRBJ1-5; TRBD1 matches 9 bases. The length of the CDR3 is 18 residues. V dropped 6 bases and J dropped 0; count of bases not matched to a gene: 12. Written as DNA, the CDR3 is TGTGCCAGCAGGGCTGACAGGGGGAAGCCAGATAGCAATCAGCCCCAGCATTTT. Translation gives CASRADRGKPDSNQPQHF.

This sequence joins TRBV2 and TRBJ2-1; maybe TRBD1 (5 bases). This CDR3 has 17 residues. Trimming shortened V by 3 bases and J by 13 bases, and 28 bases separated the two germline ends. Germline-derived CDR1 and CDR2 are SNHLY and FYNNEI. CDR3 in DNA: TGTGCCAGCAGTGAGTGGCAGGGCCCCTACAATGAGTCCAAACAGTTCTTC. Translated, it gives CASSEWQGPYNESKQFF. The variable domain in full, with the rest retrieved from reference TRBV2 and TRBJ2-1, is EPEVTQTPSHQVTQMGQEVILRCVPISNHLYFYWYRQILGQKVEFLVSFYNNEISEKSEIFDDQFSVERPDGSNFTLKIRSTKLEDSAMYFCASSEWQGPYNESKQFFGPGTRLTVL.

This clonotype came up a few times. CDR3 loop: CASRLGTGGRETQYF. Here the CDR3 DNA reads TGTGCCAGCAGACTAGGGACAGGGGGCCGAGAGACCCAGTACTTC. The V call is TRBV9, the J call TRBJ2-5; TRBD1 aligns across 12 bases. CDR1 and CDR2 from the germline V gene are SGDLS and YYNGEE. This CDR3 contains 15 residues. V shed 5 bases, J shed 4 bases, and the junction held 6 bases outside the gene matches.

This clonotype appeared a few times. J is TRBJ2-5 and V is TRBV4-1; a possible D gene is TRBD2 (6 bases). The CDR3 is 15 residues long. Per the germline V gene, CDR1 is MGHRA and CDR2 is YSYEKL. Trimming took off 4 bases at V and 7 bases at J, with 19 bases between the two ends. CDR3 nucleotides: TGCGCCAGCAGCCTAACCCGGGACTCTTTAGGGACCCAGTACTTC. As protein: CASSLTRDSLGTQYF.

The chain employs TRBV15 and TRBJ2-1; the D gene is possibly TRBD2 (6 bases). Germline-derived CDR1 and CDR2 are LNHNV and YYDKDF (reference sequence). There are 17 residues in the CDR3. The V end lost 4 bases, the J end lost 5 bases, and 21 bases lay between the germline ends. CDR3 nucleotides: TGTGCCACCAGCAATACAGCGGGCCTAGGGAACCACAATGAGCAGTTCTTC. The encoded protein is CATSNTAGLGNHNEQFF.

The table lists this clonotype with many counts. The chain combines TRBV6-5 with TRBJ1-4; TRBD1 might be the D (6 bases). Trimming took off 0 bases at V and 8 bases at J, with 13 bases between the two ends. Germline V gene data show CDR1 as MNHEY and CDR2 as SVGAGI. CDR3 length: 15 residues. Here the CDR3 reads CASSYSGGGSEKLFF. The CDR3 region has the DNA TGTGCCAGCAGTTACTCGGGGGGGGGCTCAGAAAAACTGTTTTTT.

V usage is TRBV20-1 and J usage is TRBJ2-7; no firm D call. V dropped 0 bases and J dropped 6 bases, with 12 bases sitting between them. This CDR3 has 13 residues. Germline-derived CDR1 and CDR2 are DFQATT and SNEGSKA (reference sequence). The CDR3 is CSARESLWSEQYF. CDR3 coding DNA: TGCAGTGCTAGAGAATCGCTCTGGAGCGAGCAGTACTTC.

V is TRBV20-1 and J is TRBJ2-1; no reliable D call. V lost 5 bases to trimming and J lost 1 base, with 15 bases between them. This CDR3 is built from 15 residues. From germline, CDR1 is DFQATT and CDR2 SNEGSKA (reference sequence). The CDR3 DNA reads as TGCAGTGCTCCCTTCTCCTGGGGATCCTACAATGAGCAGTTCTTC. This translates into CSAPFSWGSYNEQFF.

This clonotype showed up just a few times. The J gene is TRBJ2-3, the V gene TRBV7-8, with TRBD2 identical over 12 bases. The CDR3 spans 20 residues. Germline assignment: CDR1 SGHVS and CDR2 FQNEAQ. V was pared by 6 bases and J by 1 base, with 17 bases of the junction left unmatched. The CDR3 loop reads CASSFTRTSGEYGGTDTQYF. The CDR3 nucleotides read TGTGCCAGCAGTTTTACACGGACTAGCGGGGAATACGGGGGCACAGATACGCAGTATTTT. Using reference TRBV7-8 and TRBJ2-3 for the parts outside the CDR3, the full variable domain is GAGVSQSPRYKVAKRGQDVALRCDPISGHVSLFWYQQALGQGPEFLTYFQNEAQLDKSGLPSDRFFAERPEGSVSTLKIQRTQQEDSAVYLCASSFTRTSGEYGGTDTQYFGPGTRLTVL.

This clonotype has only a few counts. The genes are TRBV28 and TRBJ1-3; tentatively, D is TRBD1 (6 bases). CDR3 length: 13 amino acids. Trimming pared 7 bases from V and 7 bases from J, leaving 14 bases between. Germline V gives CDR1 MDHEN, CDR2 SYDVKM. The chain's CDR3 is CASNAGAGNTIYF. CDR3 DNA: TGTGCCAGCAACGCAGGGGCCGGTAACACCATATATTTT.

In its sample, this clonotype was seen many times. The CDR3 reads CAWSPGSYGYTF. The CDR3, as DNA: TGTGCCTGGAGTCCGGGGAGCTATGGCTACACCTTC. The chain couples TRBV30 to TRBJ1-2, with D uncertain. Germline CDR1 and CDR2: GTSNPN and SVGIG (reference sequence). V was trimmed by 2 bases and J by 4 bases, leaving 8 bases between them. This CDR3 has 12 amino acids.

This clonotype was seen a handful of times. The V call is TRBV7-8, the J call TRBJ2-1; 9 bases align to TRBD1. Germline CDR1 and CDR2: SGHVS and FQNEAQ. V lost 5 bases and J lost 3; bases outside the gene matches: 8. The CDR3 has 16 amino acids. The CDR3 reads CASSATGTGFYNEQFF. The CDR3 DNA sequence: TGTGCCAGCAGCGCCACCGGGACAGGGTTCTACAATGAGCAGTTCTTC.

The chain has TRBV4-2 and TRBJ2-5, with 8 bases lining up with TRBD2. This CDR3 has 15 residues. Germline V CDR1 and CDR2: LGHNA, YNFKEQ. The junction had 5 bases not matched to a gene; V was cut back by 0 bases and J by 5 bases. The CDR3: CASSQDRGGHETQYF. DNA for the CDR3: TGTGCCAGCAGCCAAGATCGCGGGGGGCATGAGACCCAGTACTTC.

This clonotype has ten or more counts. V usage is TRBV12-3 or TRBV12-4 and J usage is TRBJ2-5; D is possibly TRBD1 (6 bases). Trimming pared 5 bases from V and 0 bases from J, leaving 10 bases between. The CDR3 contains 14 residues. The CDR3 reads CASSPGTHQETQYF. As DNA, the CDR3 is TGTGCCAGCAGTCCGGGGACACACCAAGAGACCCAGTACTTC.

This chain uses TRBV7-9 with TRBJ2-1; D unclear. V was cut by 0 bases and J by 2 bases, with 8 bases left in between. Germline assignment: CDR1 SEHNR and CDR2 FQNEAQ (reference sequence). The CDR3 is 15 amino acids. CDR3 nucleotide sequence: TGTGCCAGCAGCTTAGCCGCTAGGGCCTACAATGAGCAGTTCTTC. Its protein is CASSLAARAYNEQFF.

The chain carries TRBV7-9 and TRBJ2-5; no clear D gene. The CDR3 consists of 15 residues. Between the trimmed V and J ends, which lost 2 bases and 1 base, there was a span of 11 bases. Germline V gene data show CDR1 as SEHNR and CDR2 as FQNEAQ (reference sequence). The CDR3 bases are TGTGCCAGCAGCTTACTCGGCAGATCCCAAGAGACCCAGTACTTC. It specifies CASSLLGRSQETQYF.

This clonotype was seen a few times. The chain links TRBV12-3 or TRBV12-4 to TRBJ1-1; D may be TRBD1 (5 bases). The CDR3 contains 14 residues. V was clipped by 7 bases and J by 1 base, with 13 bases between them. The CDR3 DNA is TGTGCCAGCACTACACCCGGGGGGAACACTGAAGCTTTCTTT. Protein product: CASTTPGGNTEAFF.

There are many counts of this clonotype. The chain recombines TRBV18 with TRBJ2-7; a possible D gene is TRBD1 (6 bases). Trimming removed 5 bases from V and 5 bases from J, with 16 bases in between. The CDR3 has 14 residues. Looked up from germline, CDR1 is KGHSH and CDR2 is LQKENI. This chain's CDR3 is CASSLGPGGHEQYF. The CDR3 DNA follows: TGTGCCAGCTCATTGGGACCTGGGGGCCACGAGCAGTACTTC.

This clonotype was picked up a small number of times. The rearrangement joins TRBV29-1 to TRBJ2-5; TRBD2 matches at 9 bases. Germline lookup yields CDR1 SQVTM and CDR2 ANQGSEA. The CDR3 length is 12 residues. The trim removed 7 bases at V and 4 bases at J, leaving 4 bases unmatched. The CDR3 reads CSAGLAAETQYF. CDR3 coding DNA: TGCAGCGCGGGACTAGCTGCAGAGACCCAGTACTTC.

The V gene is TRBV20-1, the J gene TRBJ2-7; 14 bases line up with TRBD2. Trimming removed 0 bases from V and 7 bases from J; junction bases left unmatched: 11. This CDR3 is 17 amino acids long. Germline lookup yields CDR1 DFQATT and CDR2 SNEGSKA (reference sequence). CDR3 in amino acids: CSARDLLGTSGSSEQYF. The CDR3 DNA follows: TGCAGTGCTAGAGATCTCTTAGGGACTAGCGGGAGCAGTGAGCAGTACTTC.